The sequence of this T cell receptor beta chain was determined in a study of blood T cell repertoires in COVID-19. Looking at the study overall: Spain, Italy and the United States supplied samples that represented acute and convalescent COVID-19. Sources were T cells, B-cell-depleted T cells, or PBMCs; the material itself was cDNA or gDNA.

Original handling: Estimation of nucleated cell counts relied on the amplification of reference gene primers. Measured with immunoSEQ multiplex PCR; TCRdb has only the in-frame clones, and not every one. From that table come the V and J calls and clone size; the DNA was used to work out D and trimming. The sample yields approximately 200,000 clones, about 90% seen once. The clonotype comes from a woman in her forties or fifties with acute or convalescent COVID-19. Sequenced input: peripheral blood.

DNA for the CDR3: TGTGCCAGCAGCCAGGGGGGAGACAGGGGGGATACGCAGTATTTT. It specifies CASSQGGDRGDTQYF. The rearrangement links TRBV4-2 to TRBJ2-3; TRBD1 agrees at 9 bases. CDR1 is LGHNA, CDR2 YNFKEQ, per germline. V was pared by 3 bases and J by 6 bases, with 7 bases of the junction left unmatched. CDR3 length equals 15 residues.